What follows are 14 T cell receptor beta chains derived from one specimen sequenced in a study of T cell changes during pregnancy in multiple sclerosis. Some clones are missing from TCRdb's copy, which holds only in-frame ones; the method was immunoSEQ multiplex PCR. The data hold approximately 17,000 clones, with about 83% observed a single time. Sequences were derived from CD8+ T cells from peripheral blood mononuclear cells, sampled in the second trimester of pregnancy. Receptors originate from a female donor in good health, enrolled as a control in a pregnancy study.

In its sample, this clone is medium-sized. The chain carries TRBV6-1 and TRBJ1-1; D is undetermined. The CDR3 runs to 14 residues. Germline lookup yields CDR1 MNHNS and CDR2 SASEGT. Trimming cost V 3 bases and J 2 bases, with 10 bases left between them. The CDR3 reads CASSDWEFNTEAFF. In nucleotides, the CDR3 is TGTGCCAGCAGTGACTGGGAGTTTAACACTGAAGCTTTCTTT.

V gene TRBV7-9 combines with J gene TRBJ1-2; maybe TRBD1 (6 bases). The V gene lost 10 bases and the J gene lost 2 bases, with 14 bases spanning the gap. The CDR3 runs 13 residues. CDR1 and CDR2 (germline): SEHNR, FQNEAQ (reference sequence). CDR3 DNA: TGTGCCACCTCTCCGACAGGAAACTATGGCTACACCTTC. It translates to CATSPTGNYGYTF.

The chain has TRBV19 and TRBJ2-7; D is undetermined. CDR1 and CDR2 (germline): LNHDA, SQIVND (reference sequence). This CDR3 comprises 12 residues. Trimming took 5 bases from V and 2 from J, leaving 7 bases between them. CDR3 residues: CASSPNTYEQYF. The CDR3 nucleotides read TGTGCCAGTAGTCCAAACACCTACGAGCAGTACTTC.

The chain is built from TRBV4-3 and TRBJ2-7; TRBD2 matches 13 bases. This CDR3 is 16 amino acids long. After removal of 2 bases from V and 2 bases from J, the junction contained 3 bases not matched to a gene. Germline V gives CDR1 LGHNA, CDR2 YSLEER. CDR3 residues: CASSQTSGGGPYEQYF. CDR3 DNA sequence: TGCGCCAGCAGCCAAACTAGCGGGGGGGGACCCTACGAGCAGTACTTC.

The chain recombines TRBV4-3 with TRBJ2-7; 9 positions agree with TRBD1. Germline values: CDR1 LGHNA, CDR2 YSLEER. This CDR3 region has 16 residues. The V segment lost 3 bases and the J segment 2 bases; nucleotides outside the gene matches: 8. CDR3 in amino acids: CASSQEAGQGTYEQYF. DNA of the CDR3: TGCGCCAGCAGCCAGGAGGCGGGACAGGGAACCTACGAGCAGTACTTC.

J is TRBJ2-3 and V is TRBV28; 7 bases fit TRBD2. Looked up from germline, CDR1 is MDHEN and CDR2 is SYDVKM. The CDR3 has 19 amino acids. V trimming: 6 bases; J trimming: 2 bases; junction bases outside the gene matches: 20. The DNA for the CDR3 is TGTGCCAGCAGCCACAACCTCGGGGCGGGGGTATCGGACACAGATACGCAGTATTTT. Protein sequence: CASSHNLGAGVSDTDTQYF.

The J gene is TRBJ1-5, the V gene TRBV6-6; no definite D call. The CDR3 has 15 amino acids. Trimming took off 5 bases at V and 1 base at J, with 12 bases between the two ends. Germline V gene lookup returns CDR1 MNHNY and CDR2 SVGAGI (reference sequence). The CDR3 sequence: CASSPGALSNQPQHF. In nucleotides, the CDR3 is TGTGCCAGCAGTCCGGGAGCCTTGAGCAATCAGCCCCAGCATTTT.

This chain links TRBV27 with TRBJ2-5; no clear D gene. Germline CDR1 MNHEY, CDR2 SMNVEV (reference sequence). The CDR3 runs 15 residues. V lost 3 bases to trimming and J lost 2 bases, with 13 bases between them. CDR3 loop: CASSFEGSRQETQYF. CDR3 DNA sequence: TGTGCCAGCAGTTTCGAAGGCTCGCGGCAAGAGACCCAGTACTTC.

This clone was found a few times. The chain employs TRBV4-3 and TRBJ2-7, with a possible D match to TRBD2 (5 bases). The V and J ends lost 0 bases and 6 bases respectively, with 15 bases between them. The CDR3 totals 15 residues. CDR1 LGHNA and CDR2 YSLEER come from the germline V gene. The CDR3 nucleotides are TGCGCCAGCAGCCAAGATCGGGGATTGCTTTCCGAGCAGTACTTC. Its protein product is CASSQDRGLLSEQYF.

The CDR3 is CSEYLPGQGHGYTF. The CDR3 DNA reads TGCAGCGAGTATCTTCCGGGACAGGGACATGGCTACACCTTC. The chain links TRBV29-1 to TRBJ1-2; 9 bases are shared with TRBD1. CDR1 and CDR2 from the germline V gene are SQVTM and ANQGSEA. The V segment lost 7 bases and the J segment 6 bases; nucleotides outside the gene matches: 12. The CDR3 spans 14 residues.

The J gene is TRBJ2-5, the V gene TRBV28, with D possibly TRBD2 on 7 matching bases. Trimming cost V 7 bases and J 4 bases, with 16 bases left between them. CDR3 length: 14 residues. Germline lookup yields CDR1 MDHEN and CDR2 SYDVKM. CDR3 coding DNA: TGTGCCAGCACCCGAGGGGGGGTCGGAGAGACCCAGTACTTC. This sequence encodes CASTRGGVGETQYF.

This chain uses TRBV5-1 with TRBJ2-1; possible D gene TRBD2, 5 bases. Germline V gene lookup returns CDR1 SGHRS and CDR2 YFSETQ. The V end was cut by 3 bases, the J end by 1 base, with 8 bases between. The CDR3 contains 14 residues. For the CDR3, the DNA is TGCGCCAGCAGCTCCCCGGGATCCTACAATGAGCAGTTCTTC. Its translation is CASSSPGSYNEQFF. The full variable domain, with the rest looked up from reference TRBV5-1 and TRBJ2-1, is KAGVTQTPRYLIKTRGQQVTLSCSPISGHRSVSWYQQTPGQGLQFLFEYFSETQRNKGNFPGRFSGRQFSNSRSEMNVSTLELGDSALYLCASSSPGSYNEQFFGPGTRLTVL.

The chain is built from TRBV7-9 and TRBJ2-1, with a weak D call TRBD2 (5 bases). The CDR3 extends over 15 amino acids. Germline assignment: CDR1 SEHNR and CDR2 FQNEAQ (reference sequence). The ends were cut back, 1 base at V and 0 bases at J, with 7 bases in the middle. CDR3 in amino acids: CASSLDGSSYNEQFF. The CDR3 nucleotides read TGTGCCAGCAGCTTAGATGGGAGCTCCTACAATGAGCAGTTCTTC. Full variable domain (rest looked up from reference TRBV7-9 and TRBJ2-1): DTGVSQNPRHKITKRGQNVTFRCDPISEHNRLYWYRQTLGQGPEFLTYFQNEAQLEKSRLLSDRFSAERPKGSFSTLEIQRTEQGDSAMYLCASSLDGSSYNEQFFGPGTRLTVL.

CDR3 in amino acids: CASSWGGSGAYEQYF. The CDR3 bases are TGTGCCAGCAGCTGGGGGGGGAGTGGAGCCTACGAGCAGTACTTC. This chain joins TRBV5-6 and TRBJ2-7; 7 bases are shared with TRBD2. The CDR3 is 15 amino acids. V gave up 3 bases and J gave up 2 bases; unmatched junction bases: 8. Germline CDR1 is SGHDT and CDR2 is YYEEEE.